This T cell receptor (beta chain) was obtained from a study of PD-L1 blockade in urothelial cancer. Assay: immunoSEQ multiplex PCR; the TCRdb copy retains only in-frame clones and omits some. The data show tens of thousands of clones, more than 75% seen once. This material consisted of PBMCs, taken around atezolizumab (anti-PD-L1) treatment. This clonotype originated in a man between 65 and 79 years old with urothelial cancer.

The CDR3 region has the DNA TGTGCCAGCAGTGAGTTGGGCAGCCTCACCGGGGAGCTGTTTTTT. This translates into CASSELGSLTGELFF. The V call is TRBV6-1, the J call TRBJ2-2; D remains unclear. V was pared by 3 bases and J by 4 bases, with 12 bases between. This CDR3 region has 15 residues. Germline V gives CDR1 MNHNS, CDR2 SASEGT.